This TCR beta chain comes out of a study of memory CD4+ T cells and cytomegalovirus serostatus. Study-level results: CMV serostatus prediction reached median AUC 0.95, or 0.91 with US-trained model.

Clones were read by immunoSEQ multiplex PCR, and TCRdb kept only the in-frame ones, dropping some. This table holds 61,000 or so clones, around three quarters found once. The sort gate was single viable CD3+CD4+CD8-CD45RO+ cells for memory CD4+ T cells. The germline CDR1 and CDR2 sequences are MDHEN and SYDVKM. The CDR3 is 15 residues long. Trimming left V 4 bases short and J 4 bases short, with 15 bases between. Notes on this clone: The target antigen is unknown.

V usage is TRBV28 and J usage is TRBJ2-3; tentatively, D is TRBD2 (5 bases). The specimen was memory CD4+ T cells from blood. This clonotype was sampled from an adult in good health and CMV-seronegative. Some clones in this sample may be carry-over from other donors' samples. This CDR3 is CASSSPATGSDTQYF. The CDR3 DNA sequence: TGTGCCAGCAGTTCACCCGCCACGGGATCAGATACGCAGTATTTT.